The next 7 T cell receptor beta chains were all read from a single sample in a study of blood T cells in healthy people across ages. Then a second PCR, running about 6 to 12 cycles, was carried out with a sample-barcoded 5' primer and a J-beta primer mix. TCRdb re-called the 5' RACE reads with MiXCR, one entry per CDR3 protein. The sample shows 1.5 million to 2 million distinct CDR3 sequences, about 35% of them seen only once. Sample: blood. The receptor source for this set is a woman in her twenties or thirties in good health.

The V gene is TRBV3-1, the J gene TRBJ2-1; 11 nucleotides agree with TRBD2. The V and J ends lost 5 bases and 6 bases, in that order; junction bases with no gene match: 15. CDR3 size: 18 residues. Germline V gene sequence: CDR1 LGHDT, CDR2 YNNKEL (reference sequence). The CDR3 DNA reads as TGTGCCAGCAGCTTCAAAGTTCAACTAGCGGGAGTGAGCAATGAGCAGTTCTTC. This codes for CASSFKVQLAGVSNEQFF.

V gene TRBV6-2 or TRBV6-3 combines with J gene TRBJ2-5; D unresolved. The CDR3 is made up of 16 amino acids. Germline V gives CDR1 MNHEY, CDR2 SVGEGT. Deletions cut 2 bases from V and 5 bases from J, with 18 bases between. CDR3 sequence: CASSYTYVGRQETQYF. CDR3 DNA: TGTGCCAGCAGTTACACCTACGTCGGTCGGCAGGAGACCCAGTACTTC.

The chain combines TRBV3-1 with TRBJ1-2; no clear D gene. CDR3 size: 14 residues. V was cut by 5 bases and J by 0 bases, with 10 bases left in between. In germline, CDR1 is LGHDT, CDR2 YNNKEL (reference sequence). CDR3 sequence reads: CASSEQRANYGYTF. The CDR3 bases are TGTGCCAGCAGCGAACAGAGAGCTAACTATGGCTACACCTTC.

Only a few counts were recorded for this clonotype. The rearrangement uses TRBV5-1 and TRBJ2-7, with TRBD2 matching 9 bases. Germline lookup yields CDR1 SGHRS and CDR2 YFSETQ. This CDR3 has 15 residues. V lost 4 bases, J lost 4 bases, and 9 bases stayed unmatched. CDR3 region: CASSTRSGRMYEQYF. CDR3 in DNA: TGCGCCAGCAGCACCCGTAGCGGGAGAATGTACGAGCAGTACTTC.

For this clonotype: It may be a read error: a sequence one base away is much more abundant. This CDR3 is CASSPSGGSNNEQCF. The CDR3 DNA follows: TGTGCCAGCAGCCCAAGCGGGGGGTCCAACAATGAGCAGTGCTTC. The rearrangement joins TRBV12-3 or TRBV12-4 to TRBJ2-1, with 9 bases lining up with TRBD2. The CDR3 is 15 amino acids.

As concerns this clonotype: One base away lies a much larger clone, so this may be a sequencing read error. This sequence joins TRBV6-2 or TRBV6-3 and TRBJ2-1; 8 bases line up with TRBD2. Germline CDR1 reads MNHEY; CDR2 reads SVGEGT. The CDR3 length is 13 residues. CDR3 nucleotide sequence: TGTACCAGCTCGGGAGGGCTCTACAATGAGCAGTTCTTC. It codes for CTSSGGLYNEQFF.

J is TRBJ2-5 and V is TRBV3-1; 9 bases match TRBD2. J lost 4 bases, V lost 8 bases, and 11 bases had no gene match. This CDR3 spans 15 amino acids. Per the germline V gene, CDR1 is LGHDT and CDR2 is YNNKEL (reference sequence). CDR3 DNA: TGTGCCAGCGCTGGTGGCGGGGGGGCCGGAGAGACCCAGTACTTC. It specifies CASAGGGGAGETQYF.